The clone carrying this TCR beta chain ranks as medium-sized (0.01 to 0.1%). What it binds is unknown. With template switching, a universal primer site was added, and the cDNA carried unique molecular identifiers. Each CDR3 protein gets one entry after TCRdb re-called the 5' RACE reads with MiXCR. The sample yields over 250,000 distinct CDR3 sequences, roughly 10% seen once. These data originate in a study of identical twins. Trimming took off 2 bases at V and 0 bases at J, with 11 bases between the two ends. This CDR3 is 17 amino acids long. Per the germline V gene, CDR1 is MNHNY and CDR2 is SVGAGI (reference sequence). General study findings and limits: Fewer insertions were carried by abundant cord blood beta clonotypes, but none was seen in memory repertoires. Conclusions were based on cross-sectional statistical analysis, without following the same donors.

These data were also filed under a second study, of yellow fever vaccine responses in identical twins.

J is TRBJ2-6 and V is TRBV6-6; no definite D call. Input material: CD8+ T cells sorted from blood. This TCR derives from a woman aged 18-29 years in good health. DNA for the CDR3: TGTGCCAGCAGTTACGGCGATTCGGCCTCTGGGGCCAACGTCCTGACTTTC. Protein product: CASSYGDSASGANVLTF.